This T cell receptor beta chain was obtained from a study of shared clonotypes between healthy human individuals (dated by TCRdb to 2018 to 2020). As for the study more broadly: The cohort comprised a couple of women and three men aged 18 to 49 years. Blood TCR repertoires of roughly five healthy adults were deeply sequenced to estimate repertoire size and the extent of clonotype sharing between individuals. Libraries were prepared and TCR repertoires were sequenced by different laboratories using diverse techniques, in order to increase sequencing depth and limit assay-specific biases. For each donor, CD4 naive and CD4 memory were each run on three plates, CD8 naive on two plates, and CD8 memory on one plate. Leukapheresis yielded between about 0.8 and 8.9 billion PBMCs per donor.

The investigation overall reported the following: Naive subsets generally had larger estimated clonotype richness than memory subsets. Higher generation probabilities were observed for clonotypes shared by all four sorted-subset donors than for non-shared clonotypes. Sampling was restricted to blood, and TCR repertoires in tissues likely differ from the TCR repertoires found in blood. Based on pairwise subsampling, the degree of clonotype sharing among donors was expected to be affected by sequencing depth. Roughly 5.2% of naive CD4, 3.5% of naive CD8, 2.3% of memory CD4, and roughly 0.4% of memory CD8 clonotypes were shared across several donors. Even with the large sequencing depth, rarefaction of the sorted-subset datasets indicated that sequencing was incomplete. Because the study included only a small number of donors, the genetic and exposure-history diversity represented was limited.

TCR CDR3 regions were amplified from genomic DNA by multiplex PCR using the deep immunoSEQ assay. Extracted genomic DNA from each cell subset was distributed evenly across all wells of several immunoSEQ 96-well plates, and each plate was treated as a replicate. For sorted subsets, 200 ng of genomic DNA, equivalent to about 30,000 T cell genomes, went into each replicate PCR. Purified libraries were measured with a Qubit 3.0 fluorometer, size-checked on a Bioanalyzer 2100, and measured again with the KAPA Library Quantification kit. Every immunoSEQ 96-well plate was sequenced on a separate single-read 150-cycle Illumina NextSeq 550 flow cell. The source study handled its data this way. Because the immunoSEQ output included only junctional sequences and no quality scores, the filtering could not be the same as the filtering used for full-length reads. To assign V/J genes and CDR3, sequences were annotated using PyIR, a Python wrapper for IgBLAST v1.9, with IMGT germline references. Reads were filtered out if the reads had weak V/J assignments (E-value above 1e-6), no CDR3, stop codons, out-of-frame junctions, or ambiguous translated residues. V3J clonotypes were defined as sequences sharing an identical inferred V gene, J gene, and CDR3 amino acid sequence. To compute the percentage overlap between repertoires, the number of shared unique clonotypes was divided by the size of the smaller repertoire. RTK rarefaction, the Chao1 estimator, and Recon v2.1 estimates of unobserved clonotypes were used to assess repertoire richness. For all TCRbeta clonotypes obtained by the gDNA method from a handful of donors, generation probabilities were computed with OLGA. TCRdb stores this immuneACCESS table with in-frame sequences only. Part of the clones is absent; in the studies checked, under half of the shortfall reflects unresolved V genes, and no reason is known for the rest. The V and J calls and clone size are taken from that table; D and trimming were inferred from the DNA. The sample table shows about 2 million clones, and just under 95% are seen once. The ten largest clones represent around 1.1% of the sample.

CD8 naive samples were CD45RO-negative cells positively selected for CCR7, giving a CD45RA+CCR7+ population that excluded TemRA cells. Healthy HIV-negative adults with no recently reported acute infections or vaccinations were included as donors. Every donor was a Caucasian adult residing in Nashville, Tennessee, USA. Blood was obtained by leukapheresis, after which PBMCs were separated by Ficoll-Histopaque density gradient centrifugation and cryopreserved in liquid nitrogen vapor phase. Analytical flow cytometry was used to check the purity and quantity of each magnetically sorted T cell population. Each sorted fraction had its genomic DNA isolated and then quantified by UV absorbance on a Nanodrop 2000c. From the germline V gene, CDR1 is LGHNA and CDR2 is YSLEER. The V and J ends are trimmed by 0 bases and 4 bases, leaving 16 bases between them. Including cysteine and phenylalanine, the CDR3 has 17 amino acids. Solely the CDR3 DNA is kept, with 51 bases framed from the first base.

In regard to this clone: The antigen it binds to is not known. No base qualities exist here, and no much larger clone lies one base off it.

The chain uses TRBV4-3 and TRBJ1-5; TRBD1 is a possible D gene, resting on 5 matching bases. The clonotype was recovered from a man aged 18-30 years in good health. The sample was naive CD8+ T cells sorted from blood. What the cell subset or site label conveys for this sample: CD45RA+CCR7+. In nucleotides, the sequence is TGCGCCAGCAGCCAAGATCTGACCGACGGGGGGAATCAGCCCCAGCATTTT. It codes for CASSQDLTDGGNQPQHF.